A single sample gave rise to the 6 T cell receptor beta chains below, sequenced in a study of cytomegalovirus exposure and HLA in healthy donors. The repertoire was sequenced with immunoSEQ multiplex PCR; TCRdb's copy has only in-frame clones and lacks some. This sample has 120,000 or so clones, with 70% to 90% found just once. Sequenced input: PBMCs. The receptors stem from a woman aged 18-29 years in good health and CMV-seronegative.

The chain recombines TRBV6-5 with TRBJ1-3, with D maybe TRBD1 (5 bases). The V gene's germline CDR1 is MNHEY and CDR2 SVGAGI. With 10 bases removed from V and 7 bases from J, the gap between germline ends came to 20 bases. This CDR3 spans 14 amino acids. The CDR3 DNA is TGTGCCACCCATTCAGGGTCGATGGGTAACACCATATATTTT. Translated: CATHSGSMGNTIYF.

The V and J genes are TRBV5-1 and TRBJ1-4, with D possibly TRBD1 on 5 matching bases. Per germline, CDR1 SGHRS and CDR2 YFSETQ. V was cut by 4 bases and J by 0 bases, with 10 bases left in between. The CDR3 length is 15 residues. This chain's CDR3 is CASSTTVATNEKLFF. DNA for the CDR3: TGCGCCAGCAGCACGACAGTTGCAACTAATGAAAAACTGTTTTTT. Using reference TRBV5-1 and TRBJ1-4 for the parts outside the CDR3, the full variable domain is KAGVTQTPRYLIKTRGQQVTLSCSPISGHRSVSWYQQTPGQGLQFLFEYFSETQRNKGNFPGRFSGRQFSNSRSEMNVSTLELGDSALYLCASSTTVATNEKLFFGSGTQLSVL.

The rearrangement links TRBV5-1 to TRBJ2-3; TRBD1 agrees at 10 bases. The length of the CDR3 is 14 residues. Trimming took 0 bases from V and 5 from J; bases not matched to a gene: 0. The germline V gene has CDR1 SGHRS and CDR2 YFSETQ. CDR3 in amino acids: CASSLGTGGDTQYF. The CDR3 DNA reads TGCGCCAGCAGCTTGGGGACAGGGGGAGATACGCAGTATTTT. Supplemented by reference TRBV5-1 and TRBJ2-3, the full variable domain reads KAGVTQTPRYLIKTRGQQVTLSCSPISGHRSVSWYQQTPGQGLQFLFEYFSETQRNKGNFPGRFSGRQFSNSRSEMNVSTLELGDSALYLCASSLGTGGDTQYFGPGTRLTVL.

J is TRBJ2-1 and V is TRBV25-1; 7 bases are shared with TRBD2. The V segment lost 4 bases and the J segment 0 bases; nucleotides outside the gene matches: 6. The CDR3 consists of 16 residues. Germline V lookup: CDR1 MGHDK, CDR2 SYGVNS. This chain's CDR3 is CASSGLGGHSYNEQFF. CDR3 nucleotides: TGTGCCAGCAGTGGCCTGGGAGGGCACTCCTACAATGAGCAGTTCTTC. Full variable domain (remainder filled in from reference TRBV25-1 and TRBJ2-1): EADIYQTPRYLVIGTGKKITLECSQTMGHDKMYWYQQDPGMELHLIHYSYGVNSTEKGDLSSESTVSRIRTEHFPLTLESARPSHTSQYLCASSGLGGHSYNEQFFGPGTRLTVL.

The chain recombines TRBV7-8 with TRBJ1-4; maybe TRBD1 (5 bases). The V end lost 1 base, the J end lost 5 bases, and 14 bases lay between the germline ends. The CDR3 is made up of 16 amino acids. Germline CDR1 and CDR2: SGHVS and FQNEAQ. The CDR3 nucleotides read TGTGCCAGCAGCTTAGGATCGGCAGGGCTGAATGAAAAACTGTTTTTT. Translating gives CASSLGSAGLNEKLFF.

The rearrangement joins TRBV2 to TRBJ2-7; 11 nucleotides agree with TRBD1. This CDR3 contains 15 residues. V trimming: 5 bases; J trimming: 2 bases; junction bases outside the gene matches: 5. Germline CDR1 reads SNHLY; CDR2 reads FYNNEI. As DNA, the CDR3 is TGTGCCAGCAGTCTGGACAGGGGGCTCCCCTACGAGCAGTACTTC. This gives the protein CASSLDRGLPYEQYF.